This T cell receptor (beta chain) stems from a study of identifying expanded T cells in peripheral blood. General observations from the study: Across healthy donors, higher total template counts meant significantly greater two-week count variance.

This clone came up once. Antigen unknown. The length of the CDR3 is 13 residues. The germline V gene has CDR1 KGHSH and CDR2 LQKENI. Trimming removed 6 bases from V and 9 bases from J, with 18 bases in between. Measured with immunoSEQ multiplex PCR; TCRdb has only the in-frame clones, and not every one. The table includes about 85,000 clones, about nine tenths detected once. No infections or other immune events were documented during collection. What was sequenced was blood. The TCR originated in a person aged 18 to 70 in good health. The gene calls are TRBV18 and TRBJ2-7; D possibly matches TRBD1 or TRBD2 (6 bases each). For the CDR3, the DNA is TGTGCCAGCTCTCCGACGGGGGCGGCGGGGCAGTACTTC. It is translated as CASSPTGAAGQYF.